The source of this TCR beta chain is a study of blood T cells in healthy people across ages. Germline CDR1 is SEHNR and CDR2 is FQNEAQ (reference sequence). After removal of 5 bases from V and 2 bases from J, the junction contained 7 bases not matched to a gene. The CDR3 loop spans 18 amino acids. A J-beta primer mix and a sample-barcoded 5' primer were used in a second PCR of about 7 to 12 cycles. A template-switch adaptor that had 12 random nucleotides put a tag on each cDNA molecule. From the 5' RACE reads, TCRdb called clonotypes with MiXCR, one entry per CDR3 protein. In the table there are 700,000 to 900,000 distinct CDR3 sequences, approximately 53% of which are singletons. Ranging in age from roughly 6 to 100, the donors were healthy Caucasian individuals from Russia.

This receptor was taken from a man older than 75 in good health. The sample was blood. This chain joins TRBV7-9 and TRBJ2-6; 12 nucleotides agree with TRBD2. For the CDR3, the DNA is TGTGCCAGCAGCACACCTGGACTAGCGGGAACTGGGGCCAACGTCCTGACTTTC. Amino acid sequence: CASSTPGLAGTGANVLTF. Variable domain in full (rest from reference TRBV7-9 and TRBJ2-6): DTGVSQNPRHKITKRGQNVTFRCDPISEHNRLYWYRQTLGQGPEFLTYFQNEAQLEKSRLLSDRFSAERPKGSFSTLEIQRTEQGDSAMYLCASSTPGLAGTGANVLTFGAGSRLTVL.